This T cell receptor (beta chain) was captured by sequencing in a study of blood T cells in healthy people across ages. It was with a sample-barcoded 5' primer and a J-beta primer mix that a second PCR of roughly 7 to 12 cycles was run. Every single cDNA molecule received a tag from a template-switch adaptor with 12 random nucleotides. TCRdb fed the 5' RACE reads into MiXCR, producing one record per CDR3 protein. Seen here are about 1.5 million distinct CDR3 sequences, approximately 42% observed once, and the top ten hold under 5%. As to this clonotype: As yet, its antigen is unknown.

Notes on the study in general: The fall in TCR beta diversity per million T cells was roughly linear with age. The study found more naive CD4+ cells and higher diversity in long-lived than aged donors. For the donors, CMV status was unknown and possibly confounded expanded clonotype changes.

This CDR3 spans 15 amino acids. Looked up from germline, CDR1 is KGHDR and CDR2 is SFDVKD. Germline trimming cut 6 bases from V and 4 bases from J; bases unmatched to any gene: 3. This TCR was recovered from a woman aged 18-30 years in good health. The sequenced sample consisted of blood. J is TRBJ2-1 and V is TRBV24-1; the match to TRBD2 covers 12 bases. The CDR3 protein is CATSTGTSGYNEQFF. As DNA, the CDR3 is TGTGCCACCAGTACAGGGACTAGCGGGTACAATGAGCAGTTCTTC.